This T cell receptor (beta chain) emerged from a study of T cell changes during pregnancy in multiple sclerosis. TCRdb keeps only in-frame clones here, not all; method: immunoSEQ multiplex PCR. The table has approximately 130,000 clones, over 85% seen once. Germline CDR1 KGHSH, CDR2 LQKENI. V was pared by 3 bases and J by 5 bases, with 9 bases of the junction left unmatched. The CDR3 contains 16 residues. The sequence was collected from a female donor with multiple sclerosis, enrolled in a pregnancy study. The material was peripheral blood, obtained before pregnancy. The rearrangement uses TRBV18 and TRBJ2-5; 10 bases align to TRBD1. Written as DNA, the CDR3 is TGTGCCAGCTCACCGCTTAGACAGGGGGCTTACGAGACCCAGTACTTC. The encoded protein is CASSPLRQGAYETQYF.